Shown below are 4 T cell receptor beta chains from a single sample sequenced in a study of blood T cell repertoires in COVID-19. TCRdb keeps only in-frame clones here, not all; method: immunoSEQ multiplex PCR. The repertoire holds roughly 140,000 clones, with over 60% as singletons. Source material: peripheral blood. All receptors come from a woman of 80 years or more with acute or convalescent COVID-19.

V gene TRBV2 combines with J gene TRBJ2-1; TRBD1 agrees at 8 bases. The junction had 10 bases not matched to a gene; V was cut back by 4 bases and J by 8 bases. The CDR3 is 15 residues long. In germline, CDR1 is SNHLY, CDR2 FYNNEI. CDR3 DNA: TGTGCCAGCAGTGGAAAAATGACAGGGGTGGATGAGCAGTTCTTC. It codes for CASSGKMTGVDEQFF.

The J gene is TRBJ2-5, the V gene TRBV6-6; tentative D call: TRBD2 (7 bases). The CDR3 covers 15 residues. Trimming took off 0 bases at V and 5 bases at J, with 13 bases between the two ends. CDR1 and CDR2 from the germline V gene are MNHNY and SVGAGI (reference sequence). CDR3 in DNA: TGTGCCAGCAGTTACTCGGGGGGGGGCTCGGAGACCCAGTACTTC. This translates into CASSYSGGGSETQYF.

The chain joins TRBV7-9 to TRBJ2-3; perhaps TRBD2 as D (6 bases). In germline, CDR1 is SEHNR, CDR2 FQNEAQ (reference sequence). The CDR3 totals 13 residues. The V end lost 5 bases, the J end lost 1 base, and 7 bases lay between the germline ends. The chain's CDR3 is CASSPGGTDTQYF. CDR3 nucleotides: TGTGCCAGCAGCCCGGGGGGCACAGATACGCAGTATTTT. The full variable domain, completed using reference TRBV7-9 and TRBJ2-3, is DTGVSQNPRHKITKRGQNVTFRCDPISEHNRLYWYRQTLGQGPEFLTYFQNEAQLEKSRLLSDRFSAERPKGSFSTLEIQRTEQGDSAMYLCASSPGGTDTQYFGPGTRLTVL.

The chain couples TRBV19 to TRBJ1-3; 8 bases map to TRBD1. Looked up from germline, CDR1 is LNHDA and CDR2 is SQIVND (reference sequence). Trimming cost V 3 bases and J 2 bases; bases outside gene matches: 3. CDR3 length: 15 residues. DNA of the CDR3: TGTGCCAGTAGTATGGACAGGGTTACTGGAAACACCATATATTTT. Its translation: CASSMDRVTGNTIYF. Full variable domain (missing parts from reference TRBV19 and TRBJ1-3): DGGITQSPKYLFRKEGQNVTLSCEQNLNHDAMYWYRQDPGQGLRLIYYSQIVNDFQKGDIAEGYSVSREKKESFPLTVTSAQKNPTAFYLCASSMDRVTGNTIYFGEGSWLTVV.